The 9 T cell receptor beta chains below all came from one sample that was sequenced in a study of blood T cell repertoires in COVID-19. TCRdb keeps only in-frame clones here, not all; method: immunoSEQ multiplex PCR. The sample yields about 100,000 clones, about nine tenths seen once. The sample consisted of peripheral blood. These receptors all come from a woman in her fifties or sixties with COVID-19, enrolled during active disease.

CDR3 nucleotides: TGTGCCAGTAGTATAGACAGGGTGAACACTGAAGCTTTCTTT. Translated: CASSIDRVNTEAFF. The genes are TRBV19 and TRBJ1-1, with D possibly being TRBD1 (5 bases). The CDR3 sequence is 14 residues long. From germline, CDR1 is LNHDA and CDR2 SQIVND (reference sequence). Trimming took 0 bases from V and 0 from J, leaving 5 bases between them.

The rearrangement joins TRBV3-1 (or the pseudogene TRBV3-2) to TRBJ2-3; D remains ambiguous. Trimming left V 4 bases short and J 2 bases short, with 7 bases between. Germline V CDR1 and CDR2: LGHDT, YNNKEL (reference sequence). The CDR3 runs to 13 residues. As DNA, the CDR3 is TGTGCCAGCAGCCCCTTTCCCACAGATACGCAGTATTTT. Translated: CASSPFPTDTQYF.

In this sample, this clone turned up once. This chain uses TRBV10-1 with TRBJ2-2, with D possibly TRBD2 on 7 matching bases. Germline V gene sequence: CDR1 WNHNN, CDR2 SYGVQD (reference sequence). V lost 11 bases and J lost 1, with 17 bases in between. This CDR3 region has 15 residues. CDR3 protein: CAPTRGAENTGELFF. In DNA, the CDR3 is TGCGCCCCCACCCGGGGGGCGGAGAACACCGGGGAGCTGTTTTTT.

The gene calls are TRBV7-9 and TRBJ1-2; 9 bases fit TRBD1. This CDR3 comprises 14 residues. The J segment lost 6 bases and the V segment lost 0 bases, leaving 2 bases of the junction unmatched. Germline loops: CDR1 SEHNR, CDR2 FQNEAQ (reference sequence). The CDR3 bases are TGTGCCAGCAGCTTAGCGGGACAGGGTAATGGCTACACCTTC. The encoded protein is CASSLAGQGNGYTF. Looking up the rest from reference TRBV7-9 and TRBJ1-2 gives the full variable domain: DTGVSQNPRHKITKRGQNVTFRCDPISEHNRLYWYRQTLGQGPEFLTYFQNEAQLEKSRLLSDRFSAERPKGSFSTLEIQRTEQGDSAMYLCASSLAGQGNGYTFGSGTRLTVV.

This clone was seen only a few times. The chain uses TRBV3-1 (or the pseudogene TRBV3-2) and TRBJ2-6; D unresolved. The germline V and J ends were trimmed by 0 bases and 4 bases, with 4 bases remaining between them. The CDR3 runs 14 residues. CDR1 LGHDT and CDR2 YNNKEL come from the germline V gene (reference sequence). CDR3 in DNA: TGTGCCAGCAGCCAAGAAGCAGGGGCCAACGTCCTGACTTTC. This sequence encodes CASSQEAGANVLTF.

This chain joins TRBV19 and TRBJ2-7, with TRBD1 identical over 12 bases. V dropped 5 bases and J dropped 10; count of bases not matched to a gene: 9. Germline V gene sequence: CDR1 LNHDA, CDR2 SQIVND (reference sequence). CDR3 length: 14 residues. The CDR3 nucleotides read TGTGCCAGTAGTGGGACAGGGGGCGTGGACGTACAGTACTTC. Protein product: CASSGTGGVDVQYF.

This clone has only one observation. This chain joins TRBV10-2 and TRBJ1-6; 12 bases fit TRBD1. The CDR3 is 15 amino acids. Per the germline V gene, CDR1 is WSHSY and CDR2 is SAAADI. Unmatched junction bases numbered 2, after V lost 2 bases and J lost 9 bases. CDR3 loop: CASSEGTGGFSPLHF. CDR3 coding DNA: TGCGCCAGCAGTGAGGGGACAGGGGGCTTTTCACCCCTCCACTTT.

Details on this clone: The sample carries other DNA sequences with the same CDR3. V usage is TRBV7-2 and J usage is TRBJ2-1; the D is unclear. The CDR3 covers 13 residues. Looked up from germline, CDR1 is SGHTA and CDR2 is FQGNSA. V lost 1 base, J lost 4 bases, and 5 bases lay in between. The chain's CDR3 is CASSLVAYNEQFF. DNA of the CDR3: TGTGCCAGCAGCTTAGTGGCATACAATGAGCAGTTCTTC.

This clone was counted once. The chain has TRBV9 and TRBJ1-2, with D perhaps TRBD1 (5 bases). The CDR3 is 14 residues long. V was clipped by 2 bases and J by 4 bases, with 12 bases between them. From germline, CDR1 is SGDLS and CDR2 YYNGEE. Here the CDR3 reads CASSVGEGTYGYTF. DNA for the CDR3: TGTGCCAGCAGCGTGGGGGAGGGGACCTATGGCTACACCTTC.